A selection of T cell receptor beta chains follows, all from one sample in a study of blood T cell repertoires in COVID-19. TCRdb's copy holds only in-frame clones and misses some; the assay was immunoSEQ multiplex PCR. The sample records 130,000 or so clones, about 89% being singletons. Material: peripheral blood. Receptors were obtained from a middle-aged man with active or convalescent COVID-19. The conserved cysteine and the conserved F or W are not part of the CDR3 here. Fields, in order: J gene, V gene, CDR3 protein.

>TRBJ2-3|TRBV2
ASNERGQPGPGGDTQY
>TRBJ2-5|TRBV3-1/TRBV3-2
ASTPRLGLAEQETQY
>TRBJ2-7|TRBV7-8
ASSLAVSDTYEQY
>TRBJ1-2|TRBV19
ASKARGMIDYGYT
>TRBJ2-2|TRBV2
ASSVLAGDNAGELF
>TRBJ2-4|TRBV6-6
ASRPSEVSKNIQY
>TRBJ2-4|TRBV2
ASSLSTGQGNIQY
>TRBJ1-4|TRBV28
ASSRTGFGEKLF
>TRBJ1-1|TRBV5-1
ASSFGDEAF
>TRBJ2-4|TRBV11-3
ASSLDWAGRAGNIQY
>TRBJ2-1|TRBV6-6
ASRTSGIYNEQF
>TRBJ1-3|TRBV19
ASSIGATGNTIY
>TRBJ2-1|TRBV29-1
SVVASGAQNEQF
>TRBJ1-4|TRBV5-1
ASSLTATNEKLF
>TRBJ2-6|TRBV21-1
ASRRGQGLVPGANVLT
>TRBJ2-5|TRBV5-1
ASSLSSGEEETQY
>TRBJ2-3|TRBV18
ASSQTTSGRMGDTQY
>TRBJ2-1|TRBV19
ASSIRRYEQF
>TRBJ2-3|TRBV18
ASSPGFTGVADTQY
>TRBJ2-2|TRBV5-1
ASSPYGQDTGELF
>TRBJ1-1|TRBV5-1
ASSFEVQGNTEAF
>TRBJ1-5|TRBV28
ASSPDRGARSNQPQH
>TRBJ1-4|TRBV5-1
ASSMGQGEEKLF
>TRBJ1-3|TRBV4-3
ASSQDAGAGGNTIY
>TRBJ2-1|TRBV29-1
SVPSRGGPYNEQF
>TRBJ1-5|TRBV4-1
ASSHRDRGFFNSNQPQH
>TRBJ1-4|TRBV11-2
ASSLAGQGNEKLF
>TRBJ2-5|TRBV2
ASSPQGETQY